This TCR beta chain comes out of a study of cytomegalovirus exposure and HLA in healthy donors. Primers included in the PCR were 60 Vbeta and 13 Jbeta primers. Profiling relied on immunoSEQ multiplex PCR, and the TCRdb table lists in-frame clones only, not all of them. Of approximately 180,000 clones in the sample, around 80% were seen once. The V end was cut by 0 bases, the J end by 2 bases, with 10 bases between. CDR1 and CDR2 from the germline V gene are SGHAT and FQNNGV. The CDR3 covers 15 residues. The V call is TRBV11-2, the J call TRBJ2-5, with a weak D call TRBD2 (5 bases). The sample consisted of PBMCs. The TCR originated in a man younger than 35 in good health and CMV-seronegative. The CDR3 DNA reads TGTGCCAGCAGCTTAGATCATGGCGGGCAAGAGACCCAGTACTTC. Amino acids: CASSLDHGGQETQYF.